This entry lists 10 T cell receptor beta chains sequenced from one sample in a study of control samples from healthy donors and cancer patients (TCRdb year 2020). The receptor library was made with the immunoSEQ multiplex PCR assay. Drawn from immuneACCESS, this table holds only the in-frame rearrangements with V and J called that TCRdb kept. Clones are partly lost; checked studies trace under half to an unresolved V gene and leave the rest unexplained. Recorded for this sample are 100,000 to 150,000 clones; roughly 92% of them occurred a single time. Of the sample, around 0.6% is held by the ten largest clones. Sequenced sample: PBMCs. The receptors here all came from a man older than 75 with head and neck cancer.

V gene TRBV2 combines with J gene TRBJ2-7; D not resolved. This CDR3 contains 11 residues. V lost 6 bases, J lost 7 bases, and 10 bases lay in between. Germline-derived CDR1 and CDR2 are SNHLY and FYNNEI. Here the CDR3 reads CASSPLGEQYF. CDR3 bases: TGTGCCAGCAGCCCCTTGGGGGAGCAGTACTTC.

The genes are TRBV11-2 and TRBJ2-7; 11 nucleotides line up with TRBD2. Germline values: CDR1 SGHAT, CDR2 FQNNGV. CDR3 length: 15 residues. The V segment lost 7 bases and the J segment 3 bases; nucleotides outside the gene matches: 8. CDR3 protein: CASTQGLAANYEQYF. Written as DNA, the CDR3 is TGTGCCAGCACCCAGGGACTAGCGGCTAACTACGAGCAGTACTTC.

The J gene is TRBJ2-6, the V gene TRBV5-5; D is unclear. This CDR3 has 16 residues. Looked up from germline, CDR1 is SGHKS and CDR2 is YYEKEE (reference sequence). V lost 4 bases to trimming and J lost 0 bases, with 11 bases between them. CDR3 loop: CASSLWSGSGANVLTF. The CDR3 region has the DNA TGTGCCAGCAGCCTCTGGAGTGGCTCTGGGGCCAACGTCCTGACTTTC.

The chain links TRBV30 to TRBJ2-7, with 12 bases matching TRBD2. With 4 bases clipped from V and 0 bases from J, the junction kept 7 bases outside the gene matches. The germline V gene has CDR1 GTSNPN and CDR2 SVGIG (reference sequence). This CDR3 region has 16 residues. The CDR3 spells CAWTSGGARSSYEQYF. The CDR3 DNA reads TGTGCCTGGACTAGCGGGGGGGCCCGGAGCTCCTACGAGCAGTACTTC. The full variable domain, with the rest looked up from reference TRBV30 and TRBJ2-7, is SQTIHQWPATLVQPVGSPLSLECTVEGTSNPNLYWYRQAAGRGLQLLFYSVGIGQISSEVPQNLSASRPQDRQFILSSKKLLLSDSGFYLCAWTSGGARSSYEQYFGPGTRLTVT.

This chain links TRBV19 with TRBJ2-1, with D unclear. Looked up from germline, CDR1 is LNHDA and CDR2 is SQIVND (reference sequence). This CDR3 contains 13 residues. The ends were cut back, 3 bases at V and 10 bases at J, with 13 bases in the middle. The CDR3: CASSIPPPGEQFF. The CDR3 DNA reads TGTGCCAGTAGTATTCCCCCCCCGGGCGAGCAGTTCTTC.

The chain is built from TRBV3-1 (or the pseudogene TRBV3-2) and TRBJ2-1, with 16 bases matching TRBD2. Germline V gene sequence: CDR1 LGHDT, CDR2 YNNKEL (reference sequence). This CDR3 is built from 15 residues. V trimming: 10 bases; J trimming: 3 bases; junction bases outside the gene matches: 3. In nucleotides, the CDR3 is TGTGCCACCGGGACTAGCGGGGGGGACTACAATGAGCAGTTCTTC. It codes for CATGTSGGDYNEQFF.

This rearrangement joins TRBV3-1 (or the pseudogene TRBV3-2) to TRBJ1-1; possible D gene TRBD1, 5 bases. V lost 3 bases, J lost 9 bases, and 17 bases lay in between. CDR3 size: 14 residues. Germline CDR1 reads LGHDT; CDR2 reads YNNKEL (reference sequence). The CDR3 region is CASSQGTPLRQAFF. CDR3 coding DNA: TGTGCCAGCAGCCAGGGGACCCCCCTCAGGCAAGCTTTCTTT.

The chain has TRBV6-1 and TRBJ1-6; 9 bases are a match to TRBD1. The CDR3 runs 17 residues. CDR1 and CDR2 from the germline V gene are MNHNS and SASEGT. Trimming cost V 2 bases and J 3 bases; bases outside gene matches: 5. The CDR3 is CASSEKGTGNYNSPLHF. In nucleotides, the CDR3 is TGTGCCAGCAGTGAAAAGGGGACAGGGAACTATAATTCACCCCTCCACTTT.

The chain joins TRBV6-5 to TRBJ2-5; maybe TRBD1 (5 bases). CDR1 is MNHEY, CDR2 SVGAGI, per germline. Trimming left V 0 bases short and J 5 bases short, with 10 bases between. This CDR3 is built from 14 residues. The DNA for the CDR3 is TGTGCCAGCAGTTACTCCAGGGCTCGGGAGACCCAGTACTTC. It translates to CASSYSRARETQYF.

The gene calls are TRBV5-6 and TRBJ2-1; 10 bases map to TRBD2. There are 16 residues in the CDR3. From germline, CDR1 is SGHDT and CDR2 YYEEEE. Trimming removed 4 bases from V and 2 bases from J; junction bases left unmatched: 6. As DNA, the CDR3 is TGTGCCAGCAGCCCTCTAGCGGGGGACCCCTACAATGAGCAGTTCTTC. Translating it yields CASSPLAGDPYNEQFF.